This T cell receptor (beta chain) is drawn from a study of cytomegalovirus exposure and HLA in healthy donors. Study-wide findings and caveats: It was reported that TCR beta sequences correctly inferred the HLA-A and HLA-B alleles for most subjects.

The PCR had 60 Vbeta and 13 Jbeta primers. Sequencing was performed with immunoSEQ multiplex PCR; in TCRdb, only in-frame clones are kept and a portion is missing. In the table there are around 140,000 clones, around four fifths of which are singletons. This CDR3 is built from 17 residues. Germline CDR1 SGHRS, CDR2 YFSETQ. The ends lost 0 bases at V and 2 bases at J; junction bases unmatched: 11. A word on this clone: What it recognizes is unknown.

The sequenced sample was PBMCs. The TCR sequence derives from a male donor in good health and CMV-seronegative. V usage is TRBV5-1 and J usage is TRBJ2-7; 7 nucleotides line up with TRBD2. The CDR3 protein is CASSLGPRGEGAYEQYF. Written as DNA, the CDR3 is TGCGCCAGCAGCTTGGGTCCTCGGGGGGAAGGGGCCTACGAGCAGTACTTC.